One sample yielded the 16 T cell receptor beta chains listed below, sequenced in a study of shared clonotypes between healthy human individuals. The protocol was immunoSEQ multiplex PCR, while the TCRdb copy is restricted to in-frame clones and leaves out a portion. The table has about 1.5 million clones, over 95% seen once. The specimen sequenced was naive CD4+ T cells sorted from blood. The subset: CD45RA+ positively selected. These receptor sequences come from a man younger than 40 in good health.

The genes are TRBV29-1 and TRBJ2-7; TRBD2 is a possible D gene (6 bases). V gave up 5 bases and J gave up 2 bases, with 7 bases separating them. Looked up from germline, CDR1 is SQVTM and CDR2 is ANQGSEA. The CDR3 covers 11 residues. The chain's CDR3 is CSVRGTYEQYF. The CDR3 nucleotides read TGCAGCGTTCGGGGGACCTACGAGCAGTACTTC.

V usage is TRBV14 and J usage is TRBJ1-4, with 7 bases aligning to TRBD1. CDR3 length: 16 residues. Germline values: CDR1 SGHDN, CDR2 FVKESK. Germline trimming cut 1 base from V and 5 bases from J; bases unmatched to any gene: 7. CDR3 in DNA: TGTGCCAGCAGCCAAGGAATAACAGGGGTAAATGAAAAACTGTTTTTT. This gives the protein CASSQGITGVNEKLFF.

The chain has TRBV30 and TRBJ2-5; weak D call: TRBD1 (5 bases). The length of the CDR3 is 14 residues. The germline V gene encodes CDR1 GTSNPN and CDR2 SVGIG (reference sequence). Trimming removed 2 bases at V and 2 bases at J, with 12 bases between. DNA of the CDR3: TGTGCCTGGAGTCCCGACAGTCTTCAAGAGACCCAGTACTTC. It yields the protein CAWSPDSLQETQYF.

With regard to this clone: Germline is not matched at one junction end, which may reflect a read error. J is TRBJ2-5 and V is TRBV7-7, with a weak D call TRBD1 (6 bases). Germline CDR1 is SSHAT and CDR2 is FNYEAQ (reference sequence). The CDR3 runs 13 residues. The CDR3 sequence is CASTAGAQETQYF. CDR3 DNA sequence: TGTGCTAGCACCGCAGGGGCACAAGAGACCCAGTACTTC.

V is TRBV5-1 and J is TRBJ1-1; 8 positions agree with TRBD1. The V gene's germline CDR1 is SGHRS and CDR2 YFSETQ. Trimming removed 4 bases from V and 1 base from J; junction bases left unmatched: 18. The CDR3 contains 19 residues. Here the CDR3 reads CASSRDPTGAELRNTEAFF. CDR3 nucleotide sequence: TGCGCCAGCAGCAGAGACCCGACAGGGGCTGAACTCCGGAACACTGAAGCTTTCTTT.

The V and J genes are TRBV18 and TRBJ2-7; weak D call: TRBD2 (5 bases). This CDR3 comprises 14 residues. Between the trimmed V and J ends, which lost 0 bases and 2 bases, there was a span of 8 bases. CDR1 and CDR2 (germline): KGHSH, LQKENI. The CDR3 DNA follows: TGTGCCAGCTCACCACCGGGGAGAACCTACGAGCAGTACTTC. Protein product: CASSPPGRTYEQYF.

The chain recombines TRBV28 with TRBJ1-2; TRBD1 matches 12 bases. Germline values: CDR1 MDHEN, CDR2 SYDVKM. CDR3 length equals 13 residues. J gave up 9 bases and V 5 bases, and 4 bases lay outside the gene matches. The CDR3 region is CASSGDRGLRYTF. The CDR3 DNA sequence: TGTGCCAGCAGTGGGGACAGGGGGCTACGCTACACCTTC.

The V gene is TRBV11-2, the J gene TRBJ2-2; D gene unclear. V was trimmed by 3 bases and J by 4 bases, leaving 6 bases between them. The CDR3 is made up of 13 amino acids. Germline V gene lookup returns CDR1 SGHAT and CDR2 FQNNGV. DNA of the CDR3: TGTGCCAGCAGCTTTTCATCCACCGGGGAGCTGTTTTTT. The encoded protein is CASSFSSTGELFF.

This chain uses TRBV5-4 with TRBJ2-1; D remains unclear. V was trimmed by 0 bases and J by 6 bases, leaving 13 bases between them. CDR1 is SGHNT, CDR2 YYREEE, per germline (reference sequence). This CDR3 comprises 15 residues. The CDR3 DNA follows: TGTGCCAGCAGCTTGGATAGGCATCCAGGCAATGAGCAGTTCTTC. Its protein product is CASSLDRHPGNEQFF.

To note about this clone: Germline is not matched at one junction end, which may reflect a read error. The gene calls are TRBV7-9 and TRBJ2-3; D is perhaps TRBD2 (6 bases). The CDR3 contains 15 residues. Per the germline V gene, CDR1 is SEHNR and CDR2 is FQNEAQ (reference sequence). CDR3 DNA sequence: TGTGCCAGCAGCCTAGCGTTATCTAGCACAGATACGCAGTATTTT. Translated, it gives CASSLALSSTDTQYF.

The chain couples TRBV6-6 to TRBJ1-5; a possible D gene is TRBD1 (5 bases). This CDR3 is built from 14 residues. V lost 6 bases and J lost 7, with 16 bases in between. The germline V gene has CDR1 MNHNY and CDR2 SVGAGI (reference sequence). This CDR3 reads CASSGANLEQPQHF. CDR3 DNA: TGTGCCAGCAGCGGGGCGAATCTTGAGCAGCCCCAGCATTTT.

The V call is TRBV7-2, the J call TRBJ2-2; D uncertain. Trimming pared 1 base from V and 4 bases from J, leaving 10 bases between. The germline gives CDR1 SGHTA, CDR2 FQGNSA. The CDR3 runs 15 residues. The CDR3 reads CASSLGLYGTGELFF. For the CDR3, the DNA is TGTGCCAGCAGCTTAGGGCTCTACGGCACCGGGGAGCTGTTTTTT.

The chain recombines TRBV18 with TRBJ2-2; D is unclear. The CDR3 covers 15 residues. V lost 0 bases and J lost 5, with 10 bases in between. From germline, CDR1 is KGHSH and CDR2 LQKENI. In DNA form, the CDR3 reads TGTGCCAGCTCACCACCGAGGACGGTGACCGGGGAGCTGTTTTTT. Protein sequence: CASSPPRTVTGELFF. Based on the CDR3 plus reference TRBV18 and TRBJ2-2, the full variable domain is NAGVMQNPRHLVRRRGQEARLRCSPMKGHSHVYWYRQLPEEGLKFMVYLQKENIIDESGMPKERFSAEFPKEGPSILRIQQVVRGDSAAYFCASSPPRTVTGELFFGEGSRLTVL.

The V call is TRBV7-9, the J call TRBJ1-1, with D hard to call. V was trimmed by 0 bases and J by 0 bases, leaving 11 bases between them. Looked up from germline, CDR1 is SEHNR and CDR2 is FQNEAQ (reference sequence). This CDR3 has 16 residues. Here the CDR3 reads CASSLAIGIMNTEAFF. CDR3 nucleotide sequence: TGTGCCAGCAGCTTAGCGATCGGAATCATGAACACTGAAGCTTTCTTT.

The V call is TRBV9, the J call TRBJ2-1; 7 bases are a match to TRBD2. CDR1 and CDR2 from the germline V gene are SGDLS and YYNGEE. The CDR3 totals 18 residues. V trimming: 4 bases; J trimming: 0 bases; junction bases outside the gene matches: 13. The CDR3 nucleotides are TGTGCCAGCAGCACTCTCTCTAGCGGAAGCGGCTCCTACAATGAGCAGTTCTTC. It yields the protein CASSTLSSGSGSYNEQFF.

The CDR3 protein is CASSPPQPETQYF. DNA of the CDR3: TGTGCCAGCTCACCACCTCAGCCGGAGACCCAGTACTTC. This chain connects TRBV18 to TRBJ2-5; the D is unclear. The V end was cut by 0 bases, the J end by 5 bases, with 7 bases between. The CDR3 is 13 residues long. The germline CDR1 and CDR2 sequences are KGHSH and LQKENI.